These 12 T cell receptor beta chains share one sample of origin, sequenced in a study of tumor-infiltrating lymphocytes in oesophageal squamous cell carcinoma. TCRdb recomputed calls from the PCR reads with MiXCR, one row per CDR3 protein. This table holds 20,000 or so distinct CDR3 sequences, roughly 41% found once. The sequencing input was normal esophageal tissue next to the tumor. The receptors come from a male donor with esophageal squamous cell carcinoma.

The genes are TRBV6-5 and TRBJ2-1; tentatively, D is TRBD2 (6 bases). In germline, CDR1 is MNHEY, CDR2 SVGAGI. The V gene lost 8 bases and the J gene lost 10 bases, with 21 bases spanning the gap. The CDR3 is 14 residues long. CDR3 sequence: CASSRDFSSYEQFF. The CDR3 DNA sequence: TGTGCCAGCTCAAGGGACTTCAGCTCCTACGAGCAGTTCTTC.

This clonotype qualifies as medium-sized. The rearrangement uses TRBV7-9 and TRBJ2-5; 12 bases are shared with TRBD2. The CDR3 has 19 amino acids. The V segment lost 5 bases and the J segment 5 bases; nucleotides outside the gene matches: 18. Per the germline V gene, CDR1 is SEHNR and CDR2 is FQNEAQ (reference sequence). This CDR3 is CASSRRAASGRGYSETQYF. CDR3 nucleotide sequence: TGTGCCAGCAGCCGACGAGCGGCTAGCGGGAGGGGGTATAGCGAGACCCAGTACTTC.

This clonotype occurred a few times. V and J are TRBV6-1 and TRBJ2-3; D tentatively fits TRBD1 or TRBD2 (7 bases each). This CDR3 comprises 14 residues. Germline CDR1 is MNHNS and CDR2 is SASEGT. Trimming took off 8 bases at V and 4 bases at J, with 16 bases between the two ends. The CDR3 here is CASGLGGRADTQYF. The CDR3 nucleotides read TGTGCCAGCGGACTAGGGGGCCGAGCAGATACGCAGTATTTT.

In its sample, this clonotype is medium-sized. The chain has TRBV7-9 and TRBJ2-7, with D perhaps matching TRBD2 (6 bases). The V gene lost 5 bases and the J gene lost 3 bases, with 11 bases spanning the gap. This CDR3 spans 13 amino acids. Germline V gives CDR1 SEHNR, CDR2 FQNEAQ (reference sequence). CDR3 bases: TGTGCCAGCAGCCGCGCCGGGGGCTACGAGCAGTACTTC. Translation gives CASSRAGGYEQYF.

This clonotype was seen a few times. The DNA for the CDR3 is TGTGCCAGCAGCTTCCCAGGGCCACAATACGAGCAGTACTTC. Its protein is CASSFPGPQYEQYF. The chain joins TRBV7-2 to TRBJ2-4; maybe TRBD1 (5 bases). The J call may be wrong; the DNA end is better matched by TRBJ2-7. The CDR3 totals 14 residues. In germline, CDR1 is SGHTA, CDR2 FQGNSA.

This clonotype was seen at least ten times. The chain is built from TRBV6-1 and TRBJ1-5; the D is unclear. CDR3 length equals 15 residues. Trimming stripped 5 bases from V and 5 bases from J, with 16 bases between. Germline V gene sequence: CDR1 MNHNS, CDR2 SASEGT. This CDR3 is CASSSGTRAYQPQHF. CDR3 sequence (DNA): TGTGCCAGCAGTTCAGGAACGAGGGCATATCAGCCCCAGCATTTT.

This clonotype rates as medium-sized (0.01 to 0.1%). The CDR3 is CASSFARGSAYEQYF. The CDR3 region has the DNA TGTGCCAGCAGTTTTGCCCGGGGTAGCGCCTACGAGCAGTACTTC. The chain recombines TRBV12-3 or TRBV12-4 with TRBJ2-7; D is perhaps TRBD2 (5 bases). The CDR3 contains 15 residues. V was pared by 3 bases and J by 2 bases, with 14 bases between.

V gene TRBV6-5 combines with J gene TRBJ2-1; the match to TRBD1 covers 7 bases. The last part of the DNA fits TRBJ2-5 better; the J call may be wrong. Germline loops: CDR1 MNHEY, CDR2 SVGAGI. The CDR3 contains 15 residues. The CDR3 protein is CASSYATGYEETQYF. In nucleotides, the CDR3 is TGTGCCAGCAGTTACGCGACAGGGTACGAAGAGACCCAGTACTTC.

The rearrangement links TRBV10-2 to TRBJ2-4, with TRBD1 matching 7 bases. Matching the DNA end better, TRBJ2-7 makes the J call doubtful. This CDR3 region has 14 residues. CDR1 WSHSY and CDR2 SAAADI come from the germline V gene. The DNA for the CDR3 is TGCGCCAGCAGTGAGACGAGCCGGGACAGCGAGCAGTACTTC. Its protein is CASSETSRDSEQYF.

This chain's CDR3 is CASSLTSGTYEQFF. Written as DNA, the CDR3 is TGCGCCAGCAGTTTAACTAGCGGAACTTACGAGCAGTTCTTC. V usage is TRBV4-1 and J usage is TRBJ2-1; 8 nucleotides align to TRBD2. After removal of 6 bases from V and 10 bases from J, the junction contained 11 bases not matched to a gene. The CDR3 is 14 amino acids. Germline CDR1 MGHRA, CDR2 YSYEKL.

The chain couples TRBV6-6 to TRBJ2-7; D gene uncertain. The CDR3 runs to 13 residues. Germline CDR1 reads MNHNY; CDR2 reads SVGAGI (reference sequence). Trimming took off 0 bases at V and 5 bases at J, with 8 bases between the two ends. DNA of the CDR3: TGTGCCAGCAGTTACTCGTTCGAGGACGAGCAGTACTTC. Protein product: CASSYSFEDEQYF.

This clonotype is medium-sized within its sample. A junction end diverges from the germline sequence, so it may reflect a read error. V gene TRBV7-7 combines with J gene TRBJ2-2, with 10 bases lining up with TRBD1. Germline V gene data show CDR1 as SSHAT and CDR2 as FNYEAQ (reference sequence). The CDR3 loop spans 15 amino acids. The CDR3 DNA follows: TGTGCTAGCAGCAAGACAGGGGGCGATACCGGGGAGCTGTTTTTT. Protein product: CASSKTGGDTGELFF.